This T cell receptor (beta chain) emerged from a study of T-cell reconstitution after alpha-beta-depleted transplantation in children. Preparation of the TCRbeta library was carried out with unique molecular identifiers. TCRdb independently ran MiXCR on the PCR reads; one entry per CDR3 protein. This sample has under 300,000 distinct CDR3 sequences; roughly a tenth occur once, and the top ten carry less than 6%. This clonotype was recorded at least ten times. With 0 bases removed from V and 5 bases from J, the gap between germline ends came to 10 bases. The CDR3 runs 14 residues. Germline CDR1 is SGHVS and CDR2 is FNYEAQ.

The source was PBMCs from the stem cell graft donor, collected from the stem cell graft. The receptor's source is a human donor who donated a stem cell graft to a child with SCID. The V gene is TRBV7-6, the J gene TRBJ2-5; D not resolved. The CDR3 DNA is TGTGCCAGCAGCTTAGCGACCAGGCGGGAGACCCAGTACTTC. As protein: CASSLATRRETQYF.